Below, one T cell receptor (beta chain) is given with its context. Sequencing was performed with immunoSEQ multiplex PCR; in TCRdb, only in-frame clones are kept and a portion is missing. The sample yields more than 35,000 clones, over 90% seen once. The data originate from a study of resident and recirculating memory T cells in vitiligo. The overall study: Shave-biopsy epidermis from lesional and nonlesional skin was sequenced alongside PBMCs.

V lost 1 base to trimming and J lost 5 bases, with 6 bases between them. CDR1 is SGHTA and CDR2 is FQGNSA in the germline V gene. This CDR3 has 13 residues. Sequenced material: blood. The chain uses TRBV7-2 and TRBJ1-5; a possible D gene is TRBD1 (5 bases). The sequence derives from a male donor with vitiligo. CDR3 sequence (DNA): TGTGCCAGCAGCTTAGGACAGTATCAGCCCCAGCATTTT. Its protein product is CASSLGQYQPQHF.